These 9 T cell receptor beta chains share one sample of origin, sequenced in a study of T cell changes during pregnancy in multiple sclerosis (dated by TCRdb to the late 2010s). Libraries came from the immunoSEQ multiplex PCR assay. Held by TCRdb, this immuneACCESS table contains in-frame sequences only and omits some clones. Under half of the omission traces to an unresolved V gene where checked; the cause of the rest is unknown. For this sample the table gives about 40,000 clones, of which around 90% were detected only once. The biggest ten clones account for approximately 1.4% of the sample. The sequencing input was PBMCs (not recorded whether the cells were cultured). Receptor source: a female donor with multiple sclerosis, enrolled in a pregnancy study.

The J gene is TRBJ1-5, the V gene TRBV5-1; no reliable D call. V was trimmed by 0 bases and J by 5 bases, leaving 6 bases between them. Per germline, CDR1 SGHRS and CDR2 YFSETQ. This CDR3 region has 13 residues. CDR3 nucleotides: TGCGCCAGCAGCTTGGATGACGATCAGCCCCAGCATTTT. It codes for CASSLDDDQPQHF.

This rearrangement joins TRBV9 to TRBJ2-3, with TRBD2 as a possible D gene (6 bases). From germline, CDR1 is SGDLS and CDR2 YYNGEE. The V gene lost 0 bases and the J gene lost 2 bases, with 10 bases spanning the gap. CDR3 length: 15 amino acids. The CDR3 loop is CASSVGAGFTDTQYF. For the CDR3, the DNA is TGTGCCAGCAGCGTAGGGGCGGGATTCACAGATACGCAGTATTTT.

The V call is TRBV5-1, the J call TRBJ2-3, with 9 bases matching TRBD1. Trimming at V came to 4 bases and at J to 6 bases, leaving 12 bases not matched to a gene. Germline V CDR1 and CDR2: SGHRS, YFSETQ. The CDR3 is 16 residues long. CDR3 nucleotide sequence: TGCGCCAGCAGCCCCCGGTGGGGTGACAGGGGGGATACGCAGTATTTT. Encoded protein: CASSPRWGDRGDTQYF. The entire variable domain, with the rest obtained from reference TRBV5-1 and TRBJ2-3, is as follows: KAGVTQTPRYLIKTRGQQVTLSCSPISGHRSVSWYQQTPGQGLQFLFEYFSETQRNKGNFPGRFSGRQFSNSRSEMNVSTLELGDSALYLCASSPRWGDRGDTQYFGPGTRLTVL.

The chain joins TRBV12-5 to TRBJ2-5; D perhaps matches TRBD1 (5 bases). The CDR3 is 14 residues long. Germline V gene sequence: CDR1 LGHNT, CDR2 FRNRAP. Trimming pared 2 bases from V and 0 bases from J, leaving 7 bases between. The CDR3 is CASGLNRNQETQYF. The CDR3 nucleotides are TGTGCTAGTGGTTTGAACAGGAACCAAGAGACCCAGTACTTC.

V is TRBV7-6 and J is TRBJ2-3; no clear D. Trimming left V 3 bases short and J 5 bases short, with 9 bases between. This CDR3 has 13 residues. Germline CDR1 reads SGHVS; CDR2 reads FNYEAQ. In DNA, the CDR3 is TGTGCCAGCAGCTTCTCCACCGGAGATACGCAGTATTTT. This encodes CASSFSTGDTQYF. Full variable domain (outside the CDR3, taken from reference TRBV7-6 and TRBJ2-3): GAGVSQSPRYKVTKRGQDVALRCDPISGHVSLYWYRQALGQGPEFLTYFNYEAQQDKSGLPNDRFSAERPEGSISTLTIQRTEQRDSAMYRCASSFSTGDTQYFGPGTRLTVL.

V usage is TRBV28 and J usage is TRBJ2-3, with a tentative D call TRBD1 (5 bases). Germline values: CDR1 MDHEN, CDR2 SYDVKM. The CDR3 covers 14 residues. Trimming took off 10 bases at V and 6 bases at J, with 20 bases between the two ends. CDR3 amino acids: CATGGADGGDTQYF. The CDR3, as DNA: TGTGCCACCGGTGGGGCGGATGGTGGGGATACGCAGTATTTT.

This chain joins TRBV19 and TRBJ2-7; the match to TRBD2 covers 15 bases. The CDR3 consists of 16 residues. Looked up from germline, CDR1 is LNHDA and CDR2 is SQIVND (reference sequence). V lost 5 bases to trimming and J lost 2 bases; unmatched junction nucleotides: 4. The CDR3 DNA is TGTGCCAGTAGTCCGGGGACTAGCGGGAGGCCCTACGAGCAGTACTTC. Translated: CASSPGTSGRPYEQYF. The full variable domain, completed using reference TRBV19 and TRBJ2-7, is DGGITQSPKYLFRKEGQNVTLSCEQNLNHDAMYWYRQDPGQGLRLIYYSQIVNDFQKGDIAEGYSVSREKKESFPLTVTSAQKNPTAFYLCASSPGTSGRPYEQYFGPGTRLTVT.

The chain's CDR3 is CASSQGVRYNEQFF. The CDR3 region has the DNA TGCGCCAGCAGTCAGGGGGTGAGGTACAATGAGCAGTTCTTC. The chain links TRBV23-1 to TRBJ2-1; D assignment may be TRBD1 or TRBD2 (5 bases each). TRBV23-1 is filed as an ORF, its function uncertain. V shed 3 bases and J shed 4 bases, with 10 bases lying between them. This CDR3 is built from 14 residues.

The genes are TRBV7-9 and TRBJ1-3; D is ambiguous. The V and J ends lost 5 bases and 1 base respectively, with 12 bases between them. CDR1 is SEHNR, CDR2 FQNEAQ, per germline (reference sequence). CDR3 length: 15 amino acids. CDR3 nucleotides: TGTGCCAGCAGCCCCGACGTGTCTTCTGGAAACACCATATATTTT. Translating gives CASSPDVSSGNTIYF.